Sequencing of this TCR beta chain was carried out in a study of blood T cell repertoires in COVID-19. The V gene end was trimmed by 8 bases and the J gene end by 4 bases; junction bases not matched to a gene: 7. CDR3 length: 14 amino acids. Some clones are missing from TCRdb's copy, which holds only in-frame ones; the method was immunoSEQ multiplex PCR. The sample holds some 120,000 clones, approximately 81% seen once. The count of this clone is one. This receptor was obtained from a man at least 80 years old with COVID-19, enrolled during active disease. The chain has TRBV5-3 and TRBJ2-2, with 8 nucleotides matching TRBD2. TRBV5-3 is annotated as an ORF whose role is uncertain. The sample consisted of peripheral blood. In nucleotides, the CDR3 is TGTGCCAGGGATACTAGCGGCAGCACCGGGGAGCTGTTTTTT. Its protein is CARDTSGSTGELFF.